This section outlines one TCR beta chain sequence together with its context. The antigen remains unidentified. TCRdb's copy holds only in-frame clones and misses some; the assay was immunoSEQ multiplex PCR. The data contain roughly 56,000 clones, over 60% of them singletons. This sample is drawn from a study of early stage breast cancer tumors. Overall study context: ER+/PR+/HER2- status applied to about 80% of the 16 invasive breast tumors.

Study observations and caveats: Enriched TCRB sequences shared across patients were mostly commonly generated sequences.

With 5 bases clipped from V and 4 bases from J, the junction kept 5 bases outside the gene matches. The CDR3 length is 15 residues. Germline CDR1 SGHTA, CDR2 FQGNSA. The source material was blood. The rearrangement links TRBV7-2 to TRBJ2-7; TRBD2 matches 13 bases. The sequence derives from a person aged 30-39 years with breast cancer. The CDR3, as DNA: TGTGCCAGCAGCAGGAGGACTAGCGGGAGTTACGAGCAGTACTTC. Translating it yields CASSRRTSGSYEQYF.